The entry that follows covers one TCR beta chain sequence. Germline-derived CDR1 and CDR2 are MNHNY and SVGAGI (reference sequence). The ends were cut back, 4 bases at V and 6 bases at J, with 11 bases in the middle. This CDR3 region has 13 residues. The data stem from a study of graft-versus-host responses after intestinal transplantation. At the level of the study: In this cohort, recipients had multivisceral, liver-intestinal, or isolated intestinal transplants.

Produced via immunoSEQ multiplex PCR; TCRdb's table is partial and in-frame only. The profile shows 30,000 to 40,000 clones, roughly 87% of them singletons. The genes are TRBV6-6 and TRBJ2-3; D remains unclear. Sample: PBMCs, taken 1070 days after transplant. This sequence originates from a human patient who received an intestinal transplant, so some T cells may come from the graft donor. CDR3 nucleotide sequence: TGTGCCAGCAGTTCCAGAGAGTCGGATACGCAGTATTTT. It encodes CASSSRESDTQYF.